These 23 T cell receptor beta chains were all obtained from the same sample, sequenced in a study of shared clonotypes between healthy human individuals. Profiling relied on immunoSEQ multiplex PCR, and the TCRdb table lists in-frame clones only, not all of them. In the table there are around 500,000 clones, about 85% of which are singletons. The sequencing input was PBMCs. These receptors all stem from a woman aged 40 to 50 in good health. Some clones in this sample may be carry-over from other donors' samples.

The CDR3 bases are TGTGCCAGCAGTTCCTGGACGAGAAATTTCTACGAGCAGTACTTC. Translating it yields CASSSWTRNFYEQYF. The chain links TRBV28 to TRBJ2-7; no clear D gene. The CDR3 covers 15 residues. The V end was cut by 4 bases, the J end by 3 bases, with 16 bases between. Germline CDR1 is MDHEN and CDR2 is SYDVKM.

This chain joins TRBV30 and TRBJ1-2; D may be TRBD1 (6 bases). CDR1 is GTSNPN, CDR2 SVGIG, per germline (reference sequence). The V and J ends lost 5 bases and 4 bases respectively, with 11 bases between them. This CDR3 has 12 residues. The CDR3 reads CAWYREVYGYTF. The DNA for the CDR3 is TGTGCCTGGTACAGGGAGGTCTATGGCTACACCTTC.

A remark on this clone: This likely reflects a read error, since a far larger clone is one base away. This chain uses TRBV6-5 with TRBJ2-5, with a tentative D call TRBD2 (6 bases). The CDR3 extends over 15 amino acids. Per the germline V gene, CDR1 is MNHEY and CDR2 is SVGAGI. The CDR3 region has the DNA TGTGCCAGCAGTTACTCTTTAGACCGCGGGGAGACCCATTACTTC. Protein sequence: CASSYSLDRGETHYF.

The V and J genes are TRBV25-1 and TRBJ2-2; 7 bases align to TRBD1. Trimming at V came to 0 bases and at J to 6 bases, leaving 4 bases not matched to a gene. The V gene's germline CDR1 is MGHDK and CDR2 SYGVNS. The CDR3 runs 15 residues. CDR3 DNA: TGTGCCAGCAGTGAATATAAACAGGGGCCCGGGGAGCTGTTTTTT. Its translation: CASSEYKQGPGELFF.

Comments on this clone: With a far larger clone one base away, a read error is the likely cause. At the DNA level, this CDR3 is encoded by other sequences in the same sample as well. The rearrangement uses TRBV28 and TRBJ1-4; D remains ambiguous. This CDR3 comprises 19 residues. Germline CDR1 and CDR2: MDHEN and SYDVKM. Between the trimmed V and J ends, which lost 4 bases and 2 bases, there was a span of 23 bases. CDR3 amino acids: CASSSEEFMTWSTNEKLFF. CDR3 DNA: TGTGCCAGCAGTTCCGAAGAATTTATGACATGGAGCACTAATGAAAAACTGTTTTTT.

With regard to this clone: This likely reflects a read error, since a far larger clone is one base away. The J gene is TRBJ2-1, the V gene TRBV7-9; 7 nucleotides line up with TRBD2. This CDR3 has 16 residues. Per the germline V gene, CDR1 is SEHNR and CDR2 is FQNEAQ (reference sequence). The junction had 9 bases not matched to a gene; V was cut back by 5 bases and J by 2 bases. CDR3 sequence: CASSPRGGSPYNEQFF. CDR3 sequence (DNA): TGTGCCAGCAGCCCCCGGGGCGGGAGCCCCTACAATGAGCAGTTCTTC. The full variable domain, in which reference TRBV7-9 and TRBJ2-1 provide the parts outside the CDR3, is DTGVSQNPRHKITKRGQNVTFRCDPISEHNRLYWYRQTLGQGPEFLTYFQNEAQLEKSRLLSDRFSAERPKGSFSTLEIQRTEQGDSAMYLCASSPRGGSPYNEQFFGPGTRLTVL.

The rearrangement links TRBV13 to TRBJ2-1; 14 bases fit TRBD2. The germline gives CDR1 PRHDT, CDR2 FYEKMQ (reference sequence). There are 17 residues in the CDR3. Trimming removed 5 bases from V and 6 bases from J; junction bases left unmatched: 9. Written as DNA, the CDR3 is TGTGCCAGCAGCCAACTAACGGGACTAGCGGGAGTCAATGAGCAGTTCTTC. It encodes CASSQLTGLAGVNEQFF.

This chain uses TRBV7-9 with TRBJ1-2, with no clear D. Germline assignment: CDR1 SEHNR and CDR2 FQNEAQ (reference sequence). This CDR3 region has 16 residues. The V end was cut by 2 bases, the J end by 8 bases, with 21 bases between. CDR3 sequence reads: CASSLPNAGLVNGYTF. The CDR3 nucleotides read TGTGCCAGCAGCTTACCGAATGCCGGTTTGGTTAACGGCTACACCTTC.

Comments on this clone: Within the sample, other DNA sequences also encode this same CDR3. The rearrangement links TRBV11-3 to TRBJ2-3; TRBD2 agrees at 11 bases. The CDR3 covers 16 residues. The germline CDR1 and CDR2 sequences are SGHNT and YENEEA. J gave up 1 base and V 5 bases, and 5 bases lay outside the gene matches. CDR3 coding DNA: TGTGCCAGCAGCCCCGGGACTAGCGGCCGCACAGATACGCAGTATTTT. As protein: CASSPGTSGRTDTQYF. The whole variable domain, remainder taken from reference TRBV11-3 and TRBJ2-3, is EAGVVQSPRYKIIEKKQPVAFWCNPISGHNTLYWYLQNLGQGPELLIRYENEEAVDDSQLPKDRFSAERLKGVDSTLKIQPAELGDSAVYLCASSPGTSGRTDTQYFGPGTRLTVL.

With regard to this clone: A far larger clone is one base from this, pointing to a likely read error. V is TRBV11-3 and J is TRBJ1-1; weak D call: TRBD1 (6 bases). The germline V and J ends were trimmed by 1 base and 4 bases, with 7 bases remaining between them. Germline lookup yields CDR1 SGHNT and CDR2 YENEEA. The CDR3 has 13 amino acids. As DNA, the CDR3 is TGTGCCAGCAGCTTAGGACAGGCCACTGAAGCTTTCTTT. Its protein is CASSLGQATEAFF.

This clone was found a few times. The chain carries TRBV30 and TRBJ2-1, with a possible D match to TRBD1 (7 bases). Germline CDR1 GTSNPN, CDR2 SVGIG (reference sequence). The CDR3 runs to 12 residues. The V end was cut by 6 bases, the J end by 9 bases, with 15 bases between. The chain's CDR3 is CACLRQGGEQFF. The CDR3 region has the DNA TGTGCCTGTCTTAGACAGGGAGGTGAGCAGTTCTTC.

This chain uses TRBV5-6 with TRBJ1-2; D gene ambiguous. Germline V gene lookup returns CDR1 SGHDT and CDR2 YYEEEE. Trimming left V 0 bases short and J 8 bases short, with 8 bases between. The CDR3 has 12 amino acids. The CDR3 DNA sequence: TGTGCCAGCAGCTTGGTGACGGTCGGCTACACCTTC. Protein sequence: CASSLVTVGYTF.

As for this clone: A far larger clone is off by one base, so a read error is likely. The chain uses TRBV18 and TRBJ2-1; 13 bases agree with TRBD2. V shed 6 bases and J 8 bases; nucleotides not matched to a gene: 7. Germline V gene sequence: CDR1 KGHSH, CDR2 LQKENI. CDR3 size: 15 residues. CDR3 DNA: TGTGCCAGCTCCCTGACTAGCGGGAGGTCGTATGAGCAGTTCTTC. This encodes CASSLTSGRSYEQFF.

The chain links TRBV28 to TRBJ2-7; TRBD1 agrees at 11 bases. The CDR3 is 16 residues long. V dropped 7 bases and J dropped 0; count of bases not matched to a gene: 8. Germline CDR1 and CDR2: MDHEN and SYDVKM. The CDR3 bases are TGTGCCAGCAATAGGGGGACAGGGGGGAGCTCCTACGAGCAGTACTTC. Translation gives CASNRGTGGSSYEQYF.

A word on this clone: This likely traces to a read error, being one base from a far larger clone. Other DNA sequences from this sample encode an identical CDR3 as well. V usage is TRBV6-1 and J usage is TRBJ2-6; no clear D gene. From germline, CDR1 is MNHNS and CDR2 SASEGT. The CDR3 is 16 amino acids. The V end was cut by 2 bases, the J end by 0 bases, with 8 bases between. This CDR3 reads CASSEFDFSGANVLTF. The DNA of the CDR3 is TGTGCCAGCAGTGAATTTGACTTCTCTGGGGCCAACGTCCTGACTTTC.

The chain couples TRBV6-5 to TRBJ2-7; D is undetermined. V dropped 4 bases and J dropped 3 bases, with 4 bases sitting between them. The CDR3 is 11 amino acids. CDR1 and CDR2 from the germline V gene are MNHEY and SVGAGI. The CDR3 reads CASSSYYEQYF. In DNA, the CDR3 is TGTGCCAGCAGTTCATACTACGAGCAGTACTTC.

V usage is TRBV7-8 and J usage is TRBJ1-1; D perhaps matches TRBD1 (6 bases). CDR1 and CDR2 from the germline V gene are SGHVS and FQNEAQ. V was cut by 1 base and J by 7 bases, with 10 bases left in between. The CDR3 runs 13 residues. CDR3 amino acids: CASSLELGGEAFF. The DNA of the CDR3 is TGTGCCAGCAGCTTAGAGCTAGGGGGTGAAGCTTTCTTT.

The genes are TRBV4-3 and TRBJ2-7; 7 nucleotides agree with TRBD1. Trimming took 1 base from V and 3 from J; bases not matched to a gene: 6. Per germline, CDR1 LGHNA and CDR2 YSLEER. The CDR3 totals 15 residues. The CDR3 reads CASSQVMGTVYEQYF. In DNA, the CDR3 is TGCGCCAGCAGCCAAGTAATGGGGACAGTCTACGAGCAGTACTTC.

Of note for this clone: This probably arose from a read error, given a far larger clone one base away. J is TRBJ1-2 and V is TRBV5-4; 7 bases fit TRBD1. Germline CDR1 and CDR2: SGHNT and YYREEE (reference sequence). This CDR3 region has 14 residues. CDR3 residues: CAGSSPTGNYGYTF. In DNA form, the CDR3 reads TGTGCCGGCAGCTCCCCGACAGGGAACTATGGCTACACCTTC. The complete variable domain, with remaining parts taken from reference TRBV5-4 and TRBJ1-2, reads ETGVTQSPTHLIKTRGQQVTLRCSSQSGHNTVSWYQQALGQGPQFIFQYYREEENGRGNFPPRFSGLQFPNYSSELNVNALELDDSALYLCAGSSPTGNYGYTFGSGTRLTVV.

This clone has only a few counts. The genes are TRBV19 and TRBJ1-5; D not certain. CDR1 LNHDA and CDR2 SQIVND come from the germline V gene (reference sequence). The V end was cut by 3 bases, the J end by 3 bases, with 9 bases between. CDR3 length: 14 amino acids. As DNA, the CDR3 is TGTGCCAGTAGTATTGCAGGATTCAATCAGCCCCAGCATTTT. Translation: CASSIAGFNQPQHF. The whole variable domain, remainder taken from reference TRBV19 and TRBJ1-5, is DGGITQSPKYLFRKEGQNVTLSCEQNLNHDAMYWYRQDPGQGLRLIYYSQIVNDFQKGDIAEGYSVSREKKESFPLTVTSAQKNPTAFYLCASSIAGFNQPQHFGDGTRLSIL.

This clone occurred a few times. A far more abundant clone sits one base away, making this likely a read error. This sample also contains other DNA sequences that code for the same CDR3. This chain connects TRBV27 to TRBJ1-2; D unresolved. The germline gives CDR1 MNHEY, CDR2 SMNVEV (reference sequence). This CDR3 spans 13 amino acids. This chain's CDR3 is CASSLSGSYGYTF. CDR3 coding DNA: TGTGCCAGCAGTTTATCAGGGAGCTATGGCTACACCTTT.

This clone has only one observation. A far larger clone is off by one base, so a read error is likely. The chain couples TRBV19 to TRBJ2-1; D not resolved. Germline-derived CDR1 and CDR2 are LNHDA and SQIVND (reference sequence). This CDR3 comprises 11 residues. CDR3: CAGSNHNEQFF. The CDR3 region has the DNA TGTGCCGGTAGTAACCACAATGAGCAGTTCTTC.

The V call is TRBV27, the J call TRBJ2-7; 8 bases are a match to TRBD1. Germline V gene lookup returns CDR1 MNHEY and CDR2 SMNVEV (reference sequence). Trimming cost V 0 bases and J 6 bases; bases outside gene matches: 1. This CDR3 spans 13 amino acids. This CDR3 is CASSLSDRVEQYF. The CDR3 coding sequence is TGTGCCAGCAGTTTATCGGACAGGGTCGAGCAGTACTTC.